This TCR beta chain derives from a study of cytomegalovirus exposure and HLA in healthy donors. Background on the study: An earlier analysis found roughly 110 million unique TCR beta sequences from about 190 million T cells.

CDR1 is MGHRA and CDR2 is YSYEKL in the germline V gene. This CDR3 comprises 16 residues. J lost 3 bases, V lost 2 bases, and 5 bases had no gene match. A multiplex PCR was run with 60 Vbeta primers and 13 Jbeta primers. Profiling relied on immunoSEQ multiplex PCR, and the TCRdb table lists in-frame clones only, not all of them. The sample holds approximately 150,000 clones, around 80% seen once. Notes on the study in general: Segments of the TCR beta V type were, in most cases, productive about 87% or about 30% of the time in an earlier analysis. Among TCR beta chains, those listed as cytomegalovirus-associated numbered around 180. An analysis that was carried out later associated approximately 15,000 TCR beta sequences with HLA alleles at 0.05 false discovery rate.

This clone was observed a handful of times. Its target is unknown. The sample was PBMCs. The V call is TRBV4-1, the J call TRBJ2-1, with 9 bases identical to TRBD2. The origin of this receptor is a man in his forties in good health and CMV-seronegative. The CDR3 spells CASSQLGLANYNEQFF. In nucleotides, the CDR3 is TGCGCCAGCAGCCAACTGGGACTAGCAAACTACAATGAGCAGTTCTTC.